This T cell receptor (beta chain) came from a study of a mutant IDH1 vaccine in newly diagnosed glioma. Study-level background: In weeks 1, 3, 5, 7, 11, 15, 19 and 23, patients were immunized, eight times in all. The first vaccination came 4-6 weeks after radiotherapy alone, or with temozolomide cycles. Therapy received beforehand was radiotherapy, temozolomide, or both, with most patients given both.

Stated time point: week 11, during vaccination. Doses comprised 300 ug of mutant IDH1 20-mer peptide each, plus topical imiquimod. Diagnosis in the donors showed new WHO grade 3 or 4 astrocytomas that were IDH1-mutant and ATRX-lost. Assay: immunoSEQ multiplex PCR; the TCRdb copy retains only in-frame clones and omits some. The sample has more than 50,000 clones, about 88% seen once; the top ten hold more than 1.5%. The CDR3 has 17 amino acids. The J segment lost 9 bases and the V segment lost 6 bases, leaving 18 bases of the junction unmatched. In germline, CDR1 is MNHEY, CDR2 SMNVEV (reference sequence). Comments on this clone: Its specificity is unknown.

The sequence was obtained from a man aged 35-49 years with glioma. Sequenced here: PBMCs, sampled from a glioma patient whose treatment included an IDH1 peptide vaccine. The chain is built from TRBV27 and TRBJ2-2; 8 bases map to TRBD2. CDR3 loop: CASRRVGSGVMVRELFF. CDR3 nucleotides: TGTGCCAGCAGAAGGGTTGGTAGCGGGGTGATGGTCCGGGAGCTGTTTTTT.